This entry lists 22 T cell receptor beta chains sequenced from one sample in a study of blood T cell repertoires in COVID-19. The repertoire was sequenced with immunoSEQ multiplex PCR; TCRdb's copy has only in-frame clones and lacks some. The sample consists of 250,000 to 350,000 clones, about nine tenths of them appearing once. The sample comprised peripheral blood. The receptors derive from a woman aged 25 to 39 who had recovered from COVID-19.

This sequence joins TRBV19 and TRBJ1-2; TRBD1 is a possible D gene (5 bases). The V end lost 6 bases, the J end lost 2 bases, and 10 bases lay between the germline ends. Looked up from germline, CDR1 is LNHDA and CDR2 is SQIVND (reference sequence). There are 13 residues in the CDR3. The CDR3 protein is CASRDTSNYGYTF. Written as DNA, the CDR3 is TGTGCCAGTAGGGACACTTCCAACTATGGCTACACCTTC.

J is TRBJ2-3 and V is TRBV5-8; D may be TRBD1 (6 bases). Germline CDR1 is SGHTS and CDR2 is YDEGEE. The CDR3 consists of 17 residues. Trimming cost V 0 bases and J 10 bases, with 24 bases left between them. The CDR3 spells CASSLEYAFQGGGAQYF. In nucleotides, the CDR3 is TGTGCCAGCAGCTTGGAGTACGCCTTTCAAGGGGGTGGTGCGCAGTATTTT.

The chain employs TRBV28 and TRBJ1-2, with D unclear. This CDR3 contains 11 residues. In germline, CDR1 is MDHEN, CDR2 SYDVKM. With 4 bases removed from V and 4 bases from J, the gap between germline ends came to 4 bases. The CDR3 region is CASSYSYGYTF. DNA for the CDR3: TGTGCCAGCAGTTACAGCTATGGCTACACCTTC.

The V gene is TRBV5-1, the J gene TRBJ2-2, with 8 bases lining up with TRBD1. The germline V gene has CDR1 SGHRS and CDR2 YFSETQ. The V gene end was trimmed by 4 bases and the J gene end by 4 bases; junction bases not matched to a gene: 3. The CDR3 spans 14 residues. CDR3 in amino acids: CASSPGGGTGELFF. CDR3 nucleotide sequence: TGCGCCAGCAGCCCAGGGGGCGGCACCGGGGAGCTGTTTTTT.

This clone was observed a handful of times. The V call is TRBV9, the J call TRBJ1-6; TRBD1 matches 7 bases. V shed 3 bases, J shed 10 bases, and the junction held 4 bases outside the gene matches. Germline values: CDR1 SGDLS, CDR2 YYNGEE. The CDR3 runs 13 residues. The CDR3 reads CASSARQGSPLHF. The CDR3 DNA reads as TGTGCCAGCAGCGCCCGACAGGGATCACCCCTCCACTTT.

The chain recombines TRBV10-3 with TRBJ1-6; 8 bases are shared with TRBD1. Germline V gene data show CDR1 as ENHRY and CDR2 as SYGVKD. CDR3 size: 13 residues. V was pared by 6 bases and J by 9 bases, with 4 bases of the junction left unmatched. The CDR3 sequence is CAIRGDRTSPLHF. In nucleotides, the CDR3 is TGTGCCATCAGGGGGGACAGGACTTCACCCCTCCACTTT.

This rearrangement joins TRBV4-1 to TRBJ1-2; 7 bases agree with TRBD1. V shed 2 bases, J shed 9 bases, and the junction held 9 bases outside the gene matches. This CDR3 is 14 amino acids long. Germline values: CDR1 MGHRA, CDR2 YSYEKL. In nucleotides, the CDR3 is TGCGCCAGCAGCCAACTGACAGGGACATGGAGCTACACCTTC. This translates into CASSQLTGTWSYTF.

The J gene is TRBJ2-3, the V gene TRBV27; D is possibly TRBD2 (6 bases). V was cut by 3 bases and J by 6 bases, with 13 bases left in between. CDR1 and CDR2 (germline): MNHEY, SMNVEV (reference sequence). The CDR3 has 14 amino acids. CDR3 nucleotide sequence: TGTGCCAGCAGTTTTTCGGGGGTAGGGGATACGCAGTATTTT. Amino acid sequence: CASSFSGVGDTQYF.

This chain uses TRBV6-6 with TRBJ2-7; a possible D gene is TRBD2 (7 bases). The CDR3 has 15 amino acids. Germline values: CDR1 MNHNY, CDR2 SVGAGI (reference sequence). The germline V and J ends were trimmed by 2 bases and 2 bases, with 13 bases remaining between them. This CDR3 reads CASSYGGAHAYEQYF. DNA for the CDR3: TGTGCCAGCAGTTACGGGGGGGCCCATGCCTACGAGCAGTACTTC.

The J gene is TRBJ2-2, the V gene TRBV19, with 12 bases that match TRBD2. Germline trimming cut 5 bases from V and 6 bases from J; bases unmatched to any gene: 13. The germline V gene encodes CDR1 LNHDA and CDR2 SQIVND (reference sequence). The CDR3 has 18 amino acids. CDR3 sequence (DNA): TGTGCCAGTAGTGACCAGGGACTAGCGGGCTTAACACCCGGGGAGCTGTTTTTT. This sequence encodes CASSDQGLAGLTPGELFF. Supplemented by reference TRBV19 and TRBJ2-2, the full variable domain reads DGGITQSPKYLFRKEGQNVTLSCEQNLNHDAMYWYRQDPGQGLRLIYYSQIVNDFQKGDIAEGYSVSREKKESFPLTVTSAQKNPTAFYLCASSDQGLAGLTPGELFFGEGSRLTVL.

The genes are TRBV29-1 and TRBJ2-1; 7 bases fit TRBD1. The CDR3 loop spans 15 amino acids. CDR1 and CDR2 (germline): SQVTM, ANQGSEA. V was clipped by 7 bases and J by 5 bases; unmatched bases: 14. The CDR3 DNA follows: TGCAGCGCCACCCCGGGGACAGCACCCGACAATGAGCAGTTCTTC. This encodes CSATPGTAPDNEQFF.

The chain has TRBV5-6 and TRBJ2-5; D gene uncertain. V lost 2 bases and J 3 bases, leaving 14 bases between the germline ends. CDR1 is SGHDT and CDR2 is YYEEEE in the germline V gene. There are 15 residues in the CDR3. The chain's CDR3 is CASSLLGTEEETQYF. The CDR3 DNA reads as TGTGCCAGCAGCTTATTGGGCACGGAAGAAGAGACCCAGTACTTC.

This chain joins TRBV25-1 and TRBJ1-1; D gene ambiguous. V dropped 8 bases and J dropped 1 base, with 8 bases sitting between them. This CDR3 comprises 12 residues. Germline CDR1 and CDR2: MGHDK and SYGVNS. Here the CDR3 reads CASSVRNTEAFF. CDR3 DNA sequence: TGTGCCAGCTCTGTTAGGAACACTGAAGCTTTCTTT.

The CDR3 DNA sequence: TGTGCCAGTAGTATCGAGGGCAATGAGCAGTTCTTC. Its protein is CASSIEGNEQFF. The genes are TRBV19 and TRBJ2-1; a weak D match, TRBD2 (5 bases). The CDR3 loop spans 12 amino acids. CDR1 LNHDA and CDR2 SQIVND come from the germline V gene (reference sequence). Trimming took off 3 bases at V and 6 bases at J, with 6 bases between the two ends.

Details on this clone: The sample contains more than one DNA sequence encoding this CDR3. The chain couples TRBV7-9 to TRBJ1-2; D unresolved. CDR1 SEHNR and CDR2 FQNEAQ come from the germline V gene (reference sequence). The CDR3 is 13 residues long. V was clipped by 1 base and J by 4 bases, with 7 bases between them. The CDR3 coding sequence is TGTGCCAGCAGCTTAGGCGAGTCCTATGGCTACACCTTC. Its protein is CASSLGESYGYTF. The full variable domain, rest sourced from reference TRBV7-9 and TRBJ1-2, is DTGVSQNPRHKITKRGQNVTFRCDPISEHNRLYWYRQTLGQGPEFLTYFQNEAQLEKSRLLSDRFSAERPKGSFSTLEIQRTEQGDSAMYLCASSLGESYGYTFGSGTRLTVV.

The gene calls are TRBV24-1 and TRBJ2-3, with 10 bases fitting TRBD2. J was trimmed by 2 bases and V by 1 base; bases with no gene match: 8. The CDR3 runs 18 residues. Germline-derived CDR1 and CDR2 are KGHDR and SFDVKD. CDR3 DNA sequence: TGTGCCACCAGTGATTTTGGGGGTAGCGGGGGGTCCACAGATACGCAGTATTTT. Protein product: CATSDFGGSGGSTDTQYF.

This rearrangement joins TRBV11-2 to TRBJ1-1; D unresolved. CDR1 is SGHAT, CDR2 FQNNGV, per germline. The CDR3 consists of 12 residues. Trimming pared 2 bases from V and 11 bases from J, leaving 12 bases between. The CDR3 loop is CASSLTRVRAFF. CDR3 DNA: TGTGCCAGCAGCTTAACTAGGGTTAGGGCTTTCTTT.

This clone came up once. The CDR3 DNA sequence: TGCGCCAGCAGCTTGGTCGCGAGCGGGGGGACTCGAGGGTACTTC. It codes for CASSLVASGGTRGYF. The chain combines TRBV5-1 with TRBJ2-5; 9 positions match TRBD2. CDR1 is SGHRS and CDR2 is YFSETQ in the germline V gene. CDR3 length: 15 residues. V lost 0 bases and J lost 13; bases outside the gene matches: 13.

This rearrangement joins TRBV7-2 to TRBJ1-1, with D unclear. The length of the CDR3 is 14 residues. The V end was cut by 4 bases, the J end by 0 bases, with 9 bases between. CDR1 and CDR2 from the germline V gene are SGHTA and FQGNSA. For the CDR3, the DNA is TGTGCCAGCAGCTCGATGCGGATGAACACTGAAGCTTTCTTT. Residues: CASSSMRMNTEAFF.

This chain connects TRBV19 to TRBJ2-5; D call uncertain. CDR1 is LNHDA and CDR2 is SQIVND in the germline V gene (reference sequence). The length of the CDR3 is 11 residues. Trimming removed 3 bases at V and 10 bases at J, with 9 bases between. The CDR3 protein is CASSIRGFQYF. The CDR3 nucleotides read TGTGCCAGTAGTATTAGAGGCTTCCAGTACTTC.

The J gene is TRBJ2-4, the V gene TRBV6-2 or TRBV6-3; 8 nucleotides align to TRBD1. J gave up 8 bases and V 0 bases, and 12 bases lay outside the gene matches. This CDR3 has 17 residues. The germline gives CDR1 MNHEY, CDR2 SVGEGT. The CDR3 bases are TGTGCCAGCAGTTACTCCCCCGGGGGACAGGATGTGTACATTCAGTACTTC. It specifies CASSYSPGGQDVYIQYF.

The DNA of the CDR3 is TGTGCCAGCAGTTCGATAACCGGGACAGTGAACAATGAGCAGTTCTTC. Its protein product is CASSSITGTVNNEQFF. This rearrangement joins TRBV27 to TRBJ2-1, with 7 positions matching TRBD1. V lost 4 bases to trimming and J lost 5 bases; unmatched junction nucleotides: 11. This CDR3 is 16 amino acids long. CDR1 and CDR2 from the germline V gene are MNHEY and SMNVEV (reference sequence).